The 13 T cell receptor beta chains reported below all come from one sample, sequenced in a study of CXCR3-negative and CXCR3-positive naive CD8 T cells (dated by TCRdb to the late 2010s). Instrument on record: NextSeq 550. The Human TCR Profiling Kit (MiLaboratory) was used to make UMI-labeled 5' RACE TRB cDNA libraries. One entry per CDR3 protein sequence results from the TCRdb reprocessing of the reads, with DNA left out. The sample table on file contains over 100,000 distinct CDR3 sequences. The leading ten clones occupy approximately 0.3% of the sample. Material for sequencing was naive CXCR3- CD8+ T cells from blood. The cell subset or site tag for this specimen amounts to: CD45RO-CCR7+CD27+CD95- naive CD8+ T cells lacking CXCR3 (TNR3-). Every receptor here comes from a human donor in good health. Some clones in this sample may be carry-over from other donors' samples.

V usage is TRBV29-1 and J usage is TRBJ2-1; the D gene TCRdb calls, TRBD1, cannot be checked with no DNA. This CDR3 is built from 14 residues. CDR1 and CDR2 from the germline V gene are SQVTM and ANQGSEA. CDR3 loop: CSVETGGRGNEQFF.

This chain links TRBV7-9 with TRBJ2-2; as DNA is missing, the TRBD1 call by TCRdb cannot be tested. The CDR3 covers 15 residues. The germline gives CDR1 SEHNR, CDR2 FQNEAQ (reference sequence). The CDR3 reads CASTTTGRNTGELFF.

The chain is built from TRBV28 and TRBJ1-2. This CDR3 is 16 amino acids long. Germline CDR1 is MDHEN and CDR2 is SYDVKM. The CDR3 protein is CASSSTSGGQRYGYTF.

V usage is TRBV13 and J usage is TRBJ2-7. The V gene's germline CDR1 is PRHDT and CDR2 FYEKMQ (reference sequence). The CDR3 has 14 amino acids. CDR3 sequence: CASSFGRSLYEQYF.

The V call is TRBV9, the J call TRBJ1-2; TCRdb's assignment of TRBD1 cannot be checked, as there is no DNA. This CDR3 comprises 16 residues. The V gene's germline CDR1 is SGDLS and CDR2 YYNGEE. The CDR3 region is CASSAPRTGEDYGYTF.

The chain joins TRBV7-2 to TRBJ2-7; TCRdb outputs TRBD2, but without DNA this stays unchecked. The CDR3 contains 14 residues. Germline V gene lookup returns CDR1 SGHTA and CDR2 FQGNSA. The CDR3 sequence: CASSFGTSGYEQYF.

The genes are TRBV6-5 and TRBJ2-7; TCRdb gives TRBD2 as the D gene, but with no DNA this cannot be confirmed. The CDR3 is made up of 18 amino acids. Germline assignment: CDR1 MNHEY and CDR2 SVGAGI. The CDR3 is CASSYSPSPTAPNYEQYF.

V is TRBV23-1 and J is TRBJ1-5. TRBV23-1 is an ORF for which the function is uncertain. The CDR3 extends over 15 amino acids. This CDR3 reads CAREGGRAPNQPQHF.

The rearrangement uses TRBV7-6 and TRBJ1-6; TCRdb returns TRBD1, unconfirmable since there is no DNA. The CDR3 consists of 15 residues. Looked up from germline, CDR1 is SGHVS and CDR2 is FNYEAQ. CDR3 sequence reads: CASSVGQRNNSPLHF.

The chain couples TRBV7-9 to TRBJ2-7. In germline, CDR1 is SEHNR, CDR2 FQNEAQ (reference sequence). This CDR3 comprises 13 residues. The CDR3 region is CASSDREVLEQYF.

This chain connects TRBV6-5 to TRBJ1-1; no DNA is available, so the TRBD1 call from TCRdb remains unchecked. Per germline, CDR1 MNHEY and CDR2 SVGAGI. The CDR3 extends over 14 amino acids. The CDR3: CASRPGGRDTEAFF.

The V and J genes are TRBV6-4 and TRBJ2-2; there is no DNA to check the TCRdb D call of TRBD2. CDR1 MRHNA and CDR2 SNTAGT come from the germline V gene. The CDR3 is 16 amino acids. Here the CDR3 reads CASSENSGENTGELFF.

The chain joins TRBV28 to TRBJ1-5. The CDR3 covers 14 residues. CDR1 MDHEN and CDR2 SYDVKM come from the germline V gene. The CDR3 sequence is CASSLNLKHQPQHF.